This TCR beta chain was sequenced for a study of OX40 agonist ivuxolimab in advanced cancers. Study-wide context: Patients received the agonistic anti-OX40 (CD134) antibody ivuxolimab.

A remark on this clone: As yet, its antigen is unknown.

From germline, CDR1 is SGHRS and CDR2 YFSETQ. V lost 4 bases and J lost 2, with 11 bases in between. The CDR3 is made up of 14 amino acids. This table comes from immunoSEQ multiplex PCR, and its TCRdb copy is limited to in-frame clones, with some not included. The sample has nearly 95,000 clones; around 94% are singletons. Study outcomes and limitations: Among T cells, CD8+ cells averaged more expanded clones than CD4+ cells.

The source was CD4+ or CD8+ T cells sorted from blood, collected in a trial of the OX40 agonist ivuxolimab. This receptor was obtained from an adult with an advanced solid tumor such as melanoma, head and neck, liver or kidney cancer. J is TRBJ2-3 and V is TRBV5-1; D gene uncertain. CDR3: CASSVVDATDTQYF. DNA of the CDR3: TGCGCCAGCAGCGTTGTGGATGCCACAGATACGCAGTATTTT.